The T cell receptor beta chain described here comes from a study of T cells in Graves' hyperthyroidism and ophthalmopathy. Study results and caveats: Most expanded thyroid clonotypes above 0.001 also appeared in blood.

Germline trimming cut 0 bases from V and 6 bases from J; bases unmatched to any gene: 9. From germline, CDR1 is DFQATT and CDR2 SNEGSKA (reference sequence). The CDR3 sequence is 17 residues long. Graves' hyperthyroidism qualified as stable when ophthalmopathy did not progress within 18 months. This clonotype was seen just once. Its antigen remains unknown. RNA transcripts provided the source from which TCR beta CDR3 regions were amplified. An initial round of RT-PCR targeting the TCR CDR3 relied on the HTBI primer set. One entry per CDR3 protein, called by TCRdb with MiXCR from the multiplex PCR reads. The data hold 700,000 or so distinct CDR3 sequences, with roughly 17% observed a single time.

The chain combines TRBV20-1 with TRBJ2-4; 12 bases are shared with TRBD1. This clonotype originated in a man aged 18 to 35 with Graves' hyperthyroidism. Sequencing input: blood. CDR3 bases: TGCAGTGCTAGAGATCAGCAATGGGGACAGGGGGCAAACATTCAGTACTTC. As protein: CSARDQQWGQGANIQYF.